These 3 T cell receptor beta chains came from one sample sequenced in a study of spatial heterogeneity in lung cancer. Each CDR3 protein is one row after TCRdb ran MiXCR on the 5' RACE reads. The sample contains tens of thousands of distinct CDR3 sequences, under 9% of which appear only once. Stated time point: sample taken at primary tumor resection. Whole RNA was taken from tumor, nontumor lung or frozen PBMC; it was then sequenced unsorted. The source was PBMCs, collected at surgery. These receptors all come from a male donor with early-stage non-small cell lung cancer.

This clonotype was seen at least ten times. This sequence joins TRBV10-3 and TRBJ1-2, with 8 bases aligning to TRBD1. CDR1 and CDR2 from the germline V gene are ENHRY and SYGVKD. After removal of 4 bases from V and 7 bases from J, the junction contained 8 bases not matched to a gene. The CDR3 sequence is 14 residues long. CDR3 DNA sequence: TGTGCCATCAGTGCGGACAGGGATGGCTCTGGCTACACCTTC. This translates into CAISADRDGSGYTF.

This rearrangement joins TRBV9 to TRBJ2-7; D perhaps matches TRBD2 (5 bases). V lost 0 bases to trimming and J lost 0 bases, with 10 bases between them. The CDR3 consists of 15 residues. CDR1 is SGDLS and CDR2 is YYNGEE in the germline V gene. Written as DNA, the CDR3 is TGTGCCAGCAGCGTAGGCGGGCTAAGCTCCTACGAGCAGTACTTC. It codes for CASSVGGLSSYEQYF.

The CDR3, as DNA: TGTGCCAGCAGCCCGGCCGGGGCCGGGGCCAACGTCCTGACTTTC. The encoded protein is CASSPAGAGANVLTF. The chain carries TRBV9 and TRBJ2-6; D possibly uses TRBD1 or TRBD2 (5 bases each). From germline, CDR1 is SGDLS and CDR2 YYNGEE. The germline V and J ends were trimmed by 4 bases and 4 bases, with 12 bases remaining between them. CDR3 length: 15 residues.